This TCR beta chain was sequenced during a study of blood T cell repertoires in COVID-19. CDR1 is SGHDN and CDR2 is FVKESK in the germline V gene. The length of the CDR3 is 17 residues. V lost 4 bases and J lost 0; bases outside the gene matches: 8. The assay was immunoSEQ multiplex PCR, and TCRdb's table has in-frame clones only and misses some. The repertoire holds approximately 360,000 clones, 83% seen once, with 5% to 5.5% in the top ten. Sequences were obtained from PBMCs or T cells enriched from blood (not recorded which). The rearrangement joins TRBV14 to TRBJ2-3; 9 nucleotides align to TRBD2. The sequence derives from a woman between 50 and 59 years old who had recovered from COVID-19. CDR3 sequence: CASSPLGLAGSTDTQYF. CDR3 DNA: TGTGCCAGCAGCCCACTCGGGCTAGCGGGGAGCACAGATACGCAGTATTTT.